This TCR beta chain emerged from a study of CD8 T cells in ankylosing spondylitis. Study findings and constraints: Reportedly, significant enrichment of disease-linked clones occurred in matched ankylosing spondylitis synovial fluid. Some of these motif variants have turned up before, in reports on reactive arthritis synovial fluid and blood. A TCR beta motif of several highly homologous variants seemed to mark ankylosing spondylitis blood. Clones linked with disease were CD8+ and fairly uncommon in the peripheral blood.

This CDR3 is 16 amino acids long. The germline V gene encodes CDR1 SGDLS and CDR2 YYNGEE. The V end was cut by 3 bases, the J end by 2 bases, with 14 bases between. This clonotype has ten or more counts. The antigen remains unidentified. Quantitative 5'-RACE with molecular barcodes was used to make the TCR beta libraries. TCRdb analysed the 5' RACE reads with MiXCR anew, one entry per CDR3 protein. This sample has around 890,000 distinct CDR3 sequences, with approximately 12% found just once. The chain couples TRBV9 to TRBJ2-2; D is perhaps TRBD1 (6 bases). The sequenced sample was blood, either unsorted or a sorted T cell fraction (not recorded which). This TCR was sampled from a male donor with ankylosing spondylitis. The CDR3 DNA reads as TGTGCCAGCAGCGACCCAAGGGACACCAACACCGGGGAGCTGTTTTTT. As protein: CASSDPRDTNTGELFF.